Shown below are 21 T cell receptor beta chains from a single sample sequenced in a study of CD4 T cells in relation to SARS-CoV-2 and coronaviruses (dated by TCRdb to about 2021). CD4+ T cells from unexposed donors were collected before the COVID-19 pandemic (2011-2018). To prepare the library, the immunoSEQ multiplex PCR assay was applied. TCRdb retrieved this table from immuneACCESS and kept in-frame rearrangements only. Not all clones are present; in checked studies, unresolved V genes account for under half, and no reason is known for the remainder. The sample table lists roughly 63,000 clones, about 95% of them with a count of one. In total, the top ten clones hold roughly 0.14% of the sample. Sample: naive CD4+ T cells from PBMCs. The intended sense of this specimen's cell subset or site label: naive CD4+ T cells isolated by negative enrichment. The receptors derive from a human donor in good health.

This clone was detected only once. Here the CDR3 DNA reads TGTGCCAGCTCACAACAGGGGGGAGAAAAACTGTTTTTT. Its protein is CASSQQGGEKLFF. The V gene is TRBV18, the J gene TRBJ1-4; 8 bases agree with TRBD1. The J segment lost 8 bases and the V segment lost 4 bases, leaving 3 bases of the junction unmatched. The CDR3 has 13 amino acids. CDR1 is KGHSH and CDR2 is LQKENI in the germline V gene.

This clone is a singleton in its sample. The chain links TRBV5-4 to TRBJ1-1, with D uncertain. In germline, CDR1 is SGHNT, CDR2 YYREEE (reference sequence). Trimming removed 4 bases from V and 8 bases from J, with 18 bases in between. CDR3 size: 14 residues. The CDR3 is CASSDRTTPREAFF. DNA of the CDR3: TGTGCCAGCAGCGATCGGACGACGCCCCGAGAAGCTTTCTTT.

A single count supports this clone. The chain carries TRBV7-8 and TRBJ1-4, with TRBD1 as a possible D gene (6 bases). The CDR3 is made up of 14 amino acids. V dropped 5 bases and J dropped 10 bases, with 17 bases sitting between them. CDR1 and CDR2 (germline): SGHVS, FQNEAQ. In nucleotides, the CDR3 is TGTGCCAGCAGCCTGGGACGGGGGCTAGGAAAACTGTTTTTT. Its translation is CASSLGRGLGKLFF.

The chain employs TRBV10-2 and TRBJ1-5; the D gene is possibly TRBD1 (5 bases). Trimming cost V 6 bases and J 2 bases, with 8 bases left between them. This CDR3 is 13 amino acids long. Looked up from germline, CDR1 is WSHSY and CDR2 is SAAADI. The CDR3 spells CASSRVGNQPQHF. CDR3 nucleotide sequence: TGCGCCAGCAGCAGGGTTGGCAATCAGCCCCAGCATTTT.

The CDR3: CASSDRGQARQPQHF. DNA for the CDR3: TGTGCCAGCAGTGACCGGGGTCAGGCCCGTCAGCCCCAGCATTTT. The chain links TRBV2 to TRBJ1-5, with D unresolved. Germline V CDR1 and CDR2: SNHLY, FYNNEI. This CDR3 has 15 residues. Trimming stripped 3 bases from V and 6 bases from J, with 15 bases between.

The V call is TRBV9, the J call TRBJ2-1, with D perhaps TRBD1 or TRBD2 (5 bases each). The V gene lost 3 bases and the J gene lost 8 bases, with 18 bases spanning the gap. Germline V CDR1 and CDR2: SGDLS, YYNGEE. This CDR3 contains 15 residues. The CDR3 region has the DNA TGTGCCAGCAGCGAAACTGCTCGGGGACCCCATGAGCAGTTCTTC. Translated: CASSETARGPHEQFF.

The J gene is TRBJ2-7, the V gene TRBV28, with 7 bases that match TRBD2. Germline V gene sequence: CDR1 MDHEN, CDR2 SYDVKM. With V trimmed by 6 bases and J by 0 bases, 8 bases remained unmatched. The CDR3 spans 15 residues. In DNA form, the CDR3 reads TGTGCCAGCAGAATGGGGGGGATACGCTCCTACGAGCAGTACTTC. Its translation: CASRMGGIRSYEQYF.

V and J are TRBV7-9 and TRBJ1-1; D call uncertain. Germline CDR1 is SEHNR and CDR2 is FQNEAQ (reference sequence). The CDR3 consists of 16 residues. The V end lost 1 base, the J end lost 1 base, and 13 bases lay between the germline ends. The CDR3 spells CASSLVGGGKNTEAFF. CDR3 nucleotides: TGTGCCAGCAGCTTAGTAGGCGGAGGGAAGAACACTGAAGCTTTCTTT.

The genes are TRBV6-5 and TRBJ2-7; D is possibly TRBD1 (6 bases). This CDR3 contains 15 residues. V shed 0 bases and J shed 2 bases, with 11 bases lying between them. The germline gives CDR1 MNHEY, CDR2 SVGAGI. The CDR3 is CASSYSLTGTYEQYF. DNA of the CDR3: TGTGCCAGCAGTTACTCGTTGACAGGAACCTACGAGCAGTACTTC.

The rearrangement joins TRBV18 to TRBJ2-5; 11 bases agree with TRBD1. Germline lookup yields CDR1 KGHSH and CDR2 LQKENI. Trimming took 4 bases from V and 1 from J; bases not matched to a gene: 2. The length of the CDR3 is 15 residues. CDR3 sequence reads: CASSQGQGVQETQYF. CDR3 sequence (DNA): TGTGCCAGCTCACAGGGACAGGGGGTCCAAGAGACCCAGTACTTC. Variable domain in full (rest from reference TRBV18 and TRBJ2-5): NAGVMQNPRHLVRRRGQEARLRCSPMKGHSHVYWYRQLPEEGLKFMVYLQKENIIDESGMPKERFSAEFPKEGPSILRIQQVVRGDSAAYFCASSQGQGVQETQYFGPGTRLLVL.

The gene calls are TRBV30 and TRBJ1-3, with D tentatively TRBD1 (5 bases). V was clipped by 4 bases and J by 9 bases, with 22 bases between them. The CDR3 is made up of 15 amino acids. Per the germline V gene, CDR1 is GTSNPN and CDR2 is SVGIG (reference sequence). CDR3 in amino acids: CAWTNLLAGKGTIYF. The CDR3 DNA is TGTGCCTGGACCAACTTACTGGCAGGGAAAGGCACCATATATTTT.

The rearrangement uses TRBV19 and TRBJ2-3; the D gene is possibly TRBD1 (6 bases). The CDR3 runs to 15 residues. Trimming shortened V by 8 bases and J by 5 bases, and 20 bases separated the two germline ends. CDR1 and CDR2 (germline): LNHDA, SQIVND (reference sequence). CDR3 region: CASQGGTRIIDTQYF. The CDR3 nucleotides read TGTGCCAGTCAAGGGGGAACTAGAATCATAGATACGCAGTATTTT.

The chain recombines TRBV11-2 with TRBJ2-7, with TRBD2 identical over 8 bases. J lost 3 bases, V lost 5 bases, and 6 bases had no gene match. CDR3 size: 14 residues. Germline loops: CDR1 SGHAT, CDR2 FQNNGV. The CDR3 nucleotides read TGTGCCAGCAGCCTCCGGGGGGGGGACTACGAGCAGTACTTC. It codes for CASSLRGGDYEQYF.

The chain uses TRBV4-1 and TRBJ2-2, with 12 bases matching TRBD2. CDR1 MGHRA and CDR2 YSYEKL come from the germline V gene. V dropped 2 bases and J dropped 3; count of bases not matched to a gene: 7. The CDR3 contains 18 residues. CDR3 residues: CASSQLPTSGRYTGELFF. CDR3 sequence (DNA): TGCGCCAGCAGCCAACTACCTACTAGCGGGAGGTACACCGGGGAGCTGTTTTTT.

The V call is TRBV30, the J call TRBJ1-2; D is unresolved. Germline CDR1 GTSNPN, CDR2 SVGIG (reference sequence). This CDR3 contains 12 residues. V was pared by 0 bases and J by 4 bases, with 6 bases between. Here the CDR3 DNA reads TGTGCCTGGAGTGTAAGCATCTATGGCTACACCTTC. Its protein product is CAWSVSIYGYTF.

The chain recombines TRBV6-5 with TRBJ2-1; D is perhaps TRBD1 or TRBD2 (5 bases each). The length of the CDR3 is 15 residues. Germline V gene data show CDR1 as MNHEY and CDR2 as SVGAGI. Trimming took 6 bases from V and 0 from J, leaving 12 bases between them. CDR3 nucleotides: TGTGCCAGCAGGGGGGAAGCGACCTCCTACAATGAGCAGTTCTTC. Encoded protein: CASRGEATSYNEQFF.

The chain joins TRBV6-5 to TRBJ2-5, with 7 bases identical to TRBD1. CDR3 size: 15 residues. Germline V lookup: CDR1 MNHEY, CDR2 SVGAGI. J gave up 4 bases and V 5 bases, and 10 bases lay outside the gene matches. The CDR3 sequence is CASSTNRGAGETQYF. The DNA of the CDR3 is TGTGCCAGCAGTACAAACAGGGGAGCAGGAGAGACCCAGTACTTC.

The chain has TRBV9 and TRBJ2-7, with 10 bases aligning to TRBD2. Losses at the gene ends were 4 bases for V and 3 bases for J; bases not matched to a gene: 4. The germline V gene has CDR1 SGDLS and CDR2 YYNGEE. The length of the CDR3 is 14 residues. The CDR3 DNA is TGTGCCAGCAGCTTAAGGACTAGCGGCTACGAGCAGTACTTC. Its protein product is CASSLRTSGYEQYF.

V and J are TRBV5-4 and TRBJ2-7; 8 bases match TRBD1. With V trimmed by 6 bases and J by 5 bases, 13 bases remained unmatched. The CDR3 sequence is 15 residues long. CDR1 SGHNT and CDR2 YYREEE come from the germline V gene (reference sequence). The CDR3 reads CASTTGGPGRDEQYF. The CDR3, as DNA: TGTGCCAGCACTACAGGGGGGCCAGGGCGGGACGAGCAGTACTTC.

The CDR3 DNA is TGTGCCAGCGGACCATTTACCGCGGGGAACACTGAAGCTTTCTTT. Translated, it gives CASGPFTAGNTEAFF. This sequence joins TRBV2 and TRBJ1-1; D ambiguous. V was clipped by 8 bases and J by 1 base, with 17 bases between them. Germline-derived CDR1 and CDR2 are SNHLY and FYNNEI. The CDR3 loop spans 15 amino acids.

Only one count was recorded for this clone. V is TRBV20-1 and J is TRBJ2-5; 7 nucleotides line up with TRBD2. This CDR3 region has 15 residues. The V segment lost 3 bases and the J segment 2 bases; nucleotides outside the gene matches: 9. CDR1 is DFQATT and CDR2 is SNEGSKA in the germline V gene (reference sequence). This CDR3 is CSASSGTNLQETQYF. CDR3 coding DNA: TGCAGTGCTAGTTCCGGGACTAACCTTCAAGAGACCCAGTACTTC.